Included here is one T cell receptor (beta chain) sequence, with context. The target antigen is unknown. From the roughly 120-subject validation cohort, which was separate from the approximately 670-subject first cohort, the donors were drawn. This sample is part of a study of cytomegalovirus exposure and HLA in healthy donors. CDR1 and CDR2 from the germline V gene are MNHNY and SVGAGI (reference sequence). There are 16 residues in the CDR3. Trimming cost V 2 bases and J 6 bases; bases outside gene matches: 5. Study conclusions and caveats: Cytomegalovirus status was reportedly diagnosed by the classifier with high specificity and sensitivity. Rare TCR sequences predominated, though certain public TCRs were found in many donors.

Produced via immunoSEQ multiplex PCR; TCRdb's table is partial and in-frame only. The sample includes 100,000 to 120,000 clones, over 75% of them seen just once. This TCR derives from a woman under 30 in good health and CMV-seronegative. V and J are TRBV6-6 and TRBJ1-6, with 9 bases identical to TRBD1. The sample was PBMCs. CDR3 protein: CASSYAGQGSNSPLHF. Here the CDR3 DNA reads TGTGCCAGCAGTTACGCGGGACAGGGAAGTAATTCACCCCTCCACTTT.